The text below deals with one T cell receptor (beta chain). The CDR3 runs 13 residues. V gave up 2 bases and J gave up 7 bases, with 10 bases separating them. Germline CDR1 SGHRS, CDR2 YFSETQ. This sample was taken from a study of patients and donors after allogeneic stem cell transplantation. In TCRdb, the RT-PCR reads were re-called with MiXCR into one record per CDR3 protein. The repertoire holds about 74,000 distinct CDR3 sequences, roughly 29% seen once, with approximately 25% in the top ten. The chain employs TRBV5-1 and TRBJ2-4; D is possibly TRBD2 (6 bases). The sample comprised blood, either unsorted or a sorted T cell fraction (not recorded which). The source of this sequence is a human donor who was either an allogeneic HSCT recipient or a stem cell or donor lymphocyte infusion donor (not recorded which). It is not recorded whose cells these are; they may come from a transplant donor. The CDR3 reads CASSFGGPNIQYF. DNA of the CDR3: TGCGCCAGCAGCTTCGGGGGTCCGAACATTCAGTACTTC.